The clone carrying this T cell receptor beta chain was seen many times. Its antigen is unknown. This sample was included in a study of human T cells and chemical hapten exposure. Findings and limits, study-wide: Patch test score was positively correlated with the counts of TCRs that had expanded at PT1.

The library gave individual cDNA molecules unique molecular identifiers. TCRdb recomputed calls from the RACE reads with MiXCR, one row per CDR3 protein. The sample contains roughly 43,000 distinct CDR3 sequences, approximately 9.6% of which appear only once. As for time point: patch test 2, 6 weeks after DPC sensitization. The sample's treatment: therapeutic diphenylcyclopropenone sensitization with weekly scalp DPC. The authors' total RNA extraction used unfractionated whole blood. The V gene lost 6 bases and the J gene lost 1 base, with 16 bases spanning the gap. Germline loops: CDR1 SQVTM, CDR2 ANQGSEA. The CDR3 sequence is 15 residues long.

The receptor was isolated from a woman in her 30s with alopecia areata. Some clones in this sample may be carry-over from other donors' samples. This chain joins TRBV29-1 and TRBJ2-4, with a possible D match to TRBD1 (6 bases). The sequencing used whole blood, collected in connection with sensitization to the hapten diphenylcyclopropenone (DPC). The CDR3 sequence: CSVLSPTGAKNIQYF. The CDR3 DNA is TGCAGCGTCCTATCGCCGACAGGTGCCAAAAACATTCAGTACTTC.